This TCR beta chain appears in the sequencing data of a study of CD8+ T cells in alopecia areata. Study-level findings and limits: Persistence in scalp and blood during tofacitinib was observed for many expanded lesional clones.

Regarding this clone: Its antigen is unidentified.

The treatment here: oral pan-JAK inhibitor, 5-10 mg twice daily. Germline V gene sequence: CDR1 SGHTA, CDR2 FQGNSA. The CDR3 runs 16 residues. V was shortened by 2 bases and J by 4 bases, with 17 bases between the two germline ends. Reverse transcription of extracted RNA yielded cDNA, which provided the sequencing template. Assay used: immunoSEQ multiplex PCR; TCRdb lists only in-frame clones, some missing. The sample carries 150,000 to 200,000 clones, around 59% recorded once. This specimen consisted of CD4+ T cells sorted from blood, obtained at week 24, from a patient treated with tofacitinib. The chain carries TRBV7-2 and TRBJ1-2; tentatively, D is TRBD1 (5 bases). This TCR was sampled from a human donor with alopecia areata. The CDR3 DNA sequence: TGTGCCAGCAGCTTATGGCGGGGCTCTGATTCCTATGGCTACACCTTC. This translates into CASSLWRGSDSYGYTF.